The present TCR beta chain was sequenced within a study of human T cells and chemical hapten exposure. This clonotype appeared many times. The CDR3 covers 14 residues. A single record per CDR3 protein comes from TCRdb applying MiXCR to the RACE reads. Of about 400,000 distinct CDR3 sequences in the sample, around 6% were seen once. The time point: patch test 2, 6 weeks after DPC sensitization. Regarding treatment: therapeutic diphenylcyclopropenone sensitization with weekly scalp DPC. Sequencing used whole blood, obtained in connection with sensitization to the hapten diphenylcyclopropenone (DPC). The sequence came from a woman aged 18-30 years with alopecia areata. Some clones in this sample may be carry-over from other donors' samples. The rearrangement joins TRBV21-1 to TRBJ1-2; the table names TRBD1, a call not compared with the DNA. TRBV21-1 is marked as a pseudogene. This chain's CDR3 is CASSNRGRDYGYTF. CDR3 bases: TGTGCCAGCAGCAACCGGGGTCGAGACTATGGCTACACCTTC.